This note documents a single T cell receptor beta chain sequence. As yet, its antigen is unknown. This sample is drawn from a study of beta chain features in type 1 diabetes. Turning to the study itself: Patients looked much like healthy donors when it came to age, gender and cell yields.

Points from the study as a whole: Shorter TCRB CDR3s, moderately but significantly so, marked every one of the four CD4+ subsets in Type 1 diabetes patients. Compared with healthy donors, patients appeared to share more similar naive, central memory and regulatory TCRB repertoires.

Sorting with CD45RO/CCR7/CD25/CD127/CD95/CD27 yielded naive, central memory, regulatory and stem-like memory CD4+ cells. J was trimmed by 3 bases and V by 5 bases; bases with no gene match: 6. Per germline, CDR1 SGHTA and CDR2 FQGNSA. This CDR3 region has 15 residues. Isolated RNA was reverse transcribed in full, so expressed TCRB transcripts were sequenced. Libraries were prepared by immunoSEQ multiplex PCR; TCRdb keeps only in-frame clonotypes and omits some of them. The table includes hundreds of thousands of clones, around 15% detected once. The specimen sequenced was naive CD4+ T cells from blood. This receptor was taken from a man between 18 and 35 years old with type 1 diabetes. V is TRBV7-2 and J is TRBJ1-2; 10 bases align to TRBD1. CDR3 sequence: CASSPRTGGDYGYTF. DNA for the CDR3: TGTGCCAGCAGCCCTCGGACAGGGGGAGACTATGGCTACACCTTC.